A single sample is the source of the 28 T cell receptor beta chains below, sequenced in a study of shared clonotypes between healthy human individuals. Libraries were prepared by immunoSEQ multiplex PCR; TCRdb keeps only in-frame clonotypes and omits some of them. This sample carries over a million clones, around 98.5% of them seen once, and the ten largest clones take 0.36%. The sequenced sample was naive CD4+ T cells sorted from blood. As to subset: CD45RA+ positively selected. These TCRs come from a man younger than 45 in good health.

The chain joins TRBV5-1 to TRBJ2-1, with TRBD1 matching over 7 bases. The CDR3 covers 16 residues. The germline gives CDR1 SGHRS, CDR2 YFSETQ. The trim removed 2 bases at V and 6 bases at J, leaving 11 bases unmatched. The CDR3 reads CASSLQTGVVSNEQFF. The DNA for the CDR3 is TGCGCCAGCAGCTTACAAACAGGGGTTGTGAGCAATGAGCAGTTCTTC.

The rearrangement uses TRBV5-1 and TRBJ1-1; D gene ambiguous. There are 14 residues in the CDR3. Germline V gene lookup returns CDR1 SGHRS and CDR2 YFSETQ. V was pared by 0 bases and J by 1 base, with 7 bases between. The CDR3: CASSLVSGNTEAFF. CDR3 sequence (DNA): TGCGCCAGCAGCTTGGTATCAGGGAACACTGAAGCTTTCTTT.

CDR3 region: CASSLDGIGYEQFF. For the CDR3, the DNA is TGTGCCAGCAGCTTGGACGGGATTGGGTATGAGCAGTTCTTC. The chain carries TRBV5-5 and TRBJ2-1; possibly TRBD2 for D (5 bases). The germline gives CDR1 SGHKS, CDR2 YYEKEE (reference sequence). This CDR3 is 14 amino acids long. Trimming cost V 0 bases and J 8 bases, with 12 bases left between them.

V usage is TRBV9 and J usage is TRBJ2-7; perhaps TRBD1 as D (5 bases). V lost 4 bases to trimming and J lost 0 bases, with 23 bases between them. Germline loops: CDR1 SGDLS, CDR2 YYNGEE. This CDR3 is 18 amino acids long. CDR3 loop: CASSQTTSHNRSSYEQYF. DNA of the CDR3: TGTGCCAGCAGCCAGACAACGAGCCACAACAGGAGCTCCTACGAGCAGTACTTC.

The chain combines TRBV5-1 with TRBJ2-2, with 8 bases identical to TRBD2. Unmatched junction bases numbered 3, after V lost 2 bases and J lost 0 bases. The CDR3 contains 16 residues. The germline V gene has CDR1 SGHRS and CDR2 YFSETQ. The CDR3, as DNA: TGCGCCAGCAGCTTAGAAGCGGGAGCGAACACCGGGGAGCTGTTTTTT. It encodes CASSLEAGANTGELFF.

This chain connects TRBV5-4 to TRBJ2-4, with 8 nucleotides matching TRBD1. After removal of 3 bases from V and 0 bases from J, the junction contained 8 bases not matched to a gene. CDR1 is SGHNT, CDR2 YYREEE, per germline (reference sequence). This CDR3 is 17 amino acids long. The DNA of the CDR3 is TGTGCCAGCAGCTCTAATGGACAGGGTGTAGCCAAAAACATTCAGTACTTC. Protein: CASSSNGQGVAKNIQYF.

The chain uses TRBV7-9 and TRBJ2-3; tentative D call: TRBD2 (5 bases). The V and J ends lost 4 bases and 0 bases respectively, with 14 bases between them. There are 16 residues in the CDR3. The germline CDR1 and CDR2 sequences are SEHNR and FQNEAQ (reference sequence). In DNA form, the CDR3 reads TGTGCCAGCAGCTCCAAACGCGGGCGGAGCACAGATACGCAGTATTTT. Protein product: CASSSKRGRSTDTQYF.

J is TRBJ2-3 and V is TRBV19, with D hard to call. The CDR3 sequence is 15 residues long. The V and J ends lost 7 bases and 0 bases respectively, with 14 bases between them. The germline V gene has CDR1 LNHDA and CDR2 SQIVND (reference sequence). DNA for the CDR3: TGTGCCAGTATGGGTGTCCAGACGAGCACAGATACGCAGTATTTT. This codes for CASMGVQTSTDTQYF.

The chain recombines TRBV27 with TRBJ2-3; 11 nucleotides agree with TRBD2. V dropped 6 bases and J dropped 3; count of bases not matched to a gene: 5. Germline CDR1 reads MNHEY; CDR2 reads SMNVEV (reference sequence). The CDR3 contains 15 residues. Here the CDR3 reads CASRKTSGITDTQYF. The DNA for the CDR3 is TGTGCCAGCAGAAAGACTAGCGGGATAACAGATACGCAGTATTTT.

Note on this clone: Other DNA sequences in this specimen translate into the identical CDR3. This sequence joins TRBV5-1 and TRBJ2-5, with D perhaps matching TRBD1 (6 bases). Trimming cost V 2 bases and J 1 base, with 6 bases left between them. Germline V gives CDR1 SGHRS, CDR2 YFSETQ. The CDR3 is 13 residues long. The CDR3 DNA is TGCGCCAGCAGCTTCAGGGGCCAAGAGACCCAGTACTTC. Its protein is CASSFRGQETQYF.

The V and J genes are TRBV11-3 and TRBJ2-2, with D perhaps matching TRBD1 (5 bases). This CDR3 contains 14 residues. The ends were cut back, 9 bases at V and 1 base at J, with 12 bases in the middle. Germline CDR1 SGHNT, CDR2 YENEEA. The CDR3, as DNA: TGTGCCAGTTCCCTCGGACAGAACACCGGGGAGCTGTTTTTT. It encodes CASSLGQNTGELFF.

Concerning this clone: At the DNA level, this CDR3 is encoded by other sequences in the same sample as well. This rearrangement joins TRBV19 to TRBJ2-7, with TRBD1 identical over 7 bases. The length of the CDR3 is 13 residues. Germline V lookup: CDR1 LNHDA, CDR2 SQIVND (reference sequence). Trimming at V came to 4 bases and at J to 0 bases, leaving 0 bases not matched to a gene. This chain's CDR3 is CASSRTGSYEQYF. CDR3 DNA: TGTGCCAGTAGTAGGACAGGCTCCTACGAGCAGTACTTC.

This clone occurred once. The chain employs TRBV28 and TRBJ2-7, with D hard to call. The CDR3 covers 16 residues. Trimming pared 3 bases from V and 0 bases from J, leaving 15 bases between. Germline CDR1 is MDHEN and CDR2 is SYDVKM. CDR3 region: CASSFYVGRISYEQYF. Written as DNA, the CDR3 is TGTGCCAGCAGTTTCTACGTAGGAAGGATCTCCTACGAGCAGTACTTC.

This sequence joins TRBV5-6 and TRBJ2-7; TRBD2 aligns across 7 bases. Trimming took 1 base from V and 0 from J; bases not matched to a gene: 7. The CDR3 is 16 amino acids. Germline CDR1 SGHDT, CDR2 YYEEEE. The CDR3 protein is CASSLRGEGLSYEQYF. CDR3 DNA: TGTGCCAGCAGCTTGCGGGGGGAGGGTCTCTCCTACGAGCAGTACTTC.

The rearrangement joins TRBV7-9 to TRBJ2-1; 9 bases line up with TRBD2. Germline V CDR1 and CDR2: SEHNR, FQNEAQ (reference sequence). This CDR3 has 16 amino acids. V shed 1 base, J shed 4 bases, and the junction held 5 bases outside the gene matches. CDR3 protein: CASSLDGLANYNEQFF. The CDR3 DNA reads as TGTGCCAGCAGCTTAGACGGACTAGCGAATTACAATGAGCAGTTCTTC.

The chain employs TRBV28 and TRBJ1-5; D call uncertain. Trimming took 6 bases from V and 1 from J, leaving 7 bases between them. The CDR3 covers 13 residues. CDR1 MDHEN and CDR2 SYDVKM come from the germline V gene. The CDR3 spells CASRISSNQPQHF. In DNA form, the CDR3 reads TGTGCCAGCAGAATTTCAAGCAATCAGCCCCAGCATTTT.

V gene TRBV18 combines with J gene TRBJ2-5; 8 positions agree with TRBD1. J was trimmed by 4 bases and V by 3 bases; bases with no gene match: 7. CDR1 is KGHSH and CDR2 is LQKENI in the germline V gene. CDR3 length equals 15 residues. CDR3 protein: CASSPVAGGVETQYF. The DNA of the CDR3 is TGTGCCAGCTCACCGGTAGCAGGGGGCGTAGAGACCCAGTACTTC.

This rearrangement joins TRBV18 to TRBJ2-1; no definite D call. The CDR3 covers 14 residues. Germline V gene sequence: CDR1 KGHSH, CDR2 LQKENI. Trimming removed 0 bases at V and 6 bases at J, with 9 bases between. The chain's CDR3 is CASSPPVPSNEQFF. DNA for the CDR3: TGTGCCAGCTCACCACCGGTCCCTAGCAATGAGCAGTTCTTC.

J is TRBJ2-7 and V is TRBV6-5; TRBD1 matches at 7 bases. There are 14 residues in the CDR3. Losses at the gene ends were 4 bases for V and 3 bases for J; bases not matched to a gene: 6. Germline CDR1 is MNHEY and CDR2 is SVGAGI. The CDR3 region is CASSSTGSDYEQYF. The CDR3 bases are TGTGCCAGCAGTTCGACAGGGTCGGACTACGAGCAGTACTTC.

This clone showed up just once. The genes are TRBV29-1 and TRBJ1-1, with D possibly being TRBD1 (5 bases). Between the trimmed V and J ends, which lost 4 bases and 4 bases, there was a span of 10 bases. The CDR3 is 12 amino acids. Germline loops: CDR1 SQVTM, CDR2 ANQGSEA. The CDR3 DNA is TGCAGCGTTGGGGGGGAAAGCACTGAAGCTTTCTTT. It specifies CSVGGESTEAFF.

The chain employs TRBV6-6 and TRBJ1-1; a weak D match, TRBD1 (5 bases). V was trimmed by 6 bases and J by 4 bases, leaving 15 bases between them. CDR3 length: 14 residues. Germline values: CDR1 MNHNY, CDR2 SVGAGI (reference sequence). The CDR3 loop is CASRRQSKGTEAFF. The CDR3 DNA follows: TGTGCCAGCAGGAGACAGTCCAAGGGCACTGAAGCTTTCTTT.

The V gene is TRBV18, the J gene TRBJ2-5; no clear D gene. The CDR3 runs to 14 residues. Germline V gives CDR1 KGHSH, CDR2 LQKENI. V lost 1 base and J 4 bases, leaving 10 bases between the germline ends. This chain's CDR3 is CASSPLADRETQYF. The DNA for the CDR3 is TGTGCCAGCTCACCACTGGCGGACCGAGAGACCCAGTACTTC.

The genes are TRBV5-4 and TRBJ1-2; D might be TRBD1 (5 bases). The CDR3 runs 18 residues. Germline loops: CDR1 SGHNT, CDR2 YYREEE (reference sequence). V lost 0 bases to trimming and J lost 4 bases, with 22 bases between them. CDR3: CASSLGSQVGRPSYGYTF. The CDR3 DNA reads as TGTGCCAGCAGCTTGGGGTCACAGGTAGGACGACCTTCCTATGGCTACACCTTC.

The chain's CDR3 is CALRGVEAFF. CDR3 bases: TGTGCCTTACGGGGGGTTGAAGCTTTCTTT. The chain has TRBV30 and TRBJ1-1; maybe TRBD1 (5 bases). There are 10 residues in the CDR3. Trimming stripped 7 bases from V and 7 bases from J, with 10 bases between. Germline V CDR1 and CDR2: GTSNPN, SVGIG (reference sequence).

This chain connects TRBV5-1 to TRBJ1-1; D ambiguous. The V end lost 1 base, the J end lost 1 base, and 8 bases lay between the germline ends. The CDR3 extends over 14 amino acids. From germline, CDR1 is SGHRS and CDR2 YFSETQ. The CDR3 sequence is CASSLNARNTEAFF. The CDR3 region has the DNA TGCGCCAGCAGCTTGAATGCGCGGAACACTGAAGCTTTCTTT.

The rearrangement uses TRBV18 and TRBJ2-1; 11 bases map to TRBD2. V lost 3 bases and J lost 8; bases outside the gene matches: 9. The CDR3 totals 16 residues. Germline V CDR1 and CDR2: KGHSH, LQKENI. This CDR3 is CASSPSRLAGTDEQFF. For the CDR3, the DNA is TGTGCCAGCTCACCGAGTAGACTAGCGGGGACAGATGAGCAGTTCTTC.

The CDR3: CASSGTGHQPQHF. In DNA form, the CDR3 reads TGTGCCAGCAGTGGGACAGGGCATCAGCCCCAGCATTTT. The chain links TRBV27 to TRBJ1-5, with 9 bases identical to TRBD1. J was trimmed by 5 bases and V by 5 bases; bases with no gene match: 1. The CDR3 is 13 amino acids. Germline CDR1 MNHEY, CDR2 SMNVEV (reference sequence).

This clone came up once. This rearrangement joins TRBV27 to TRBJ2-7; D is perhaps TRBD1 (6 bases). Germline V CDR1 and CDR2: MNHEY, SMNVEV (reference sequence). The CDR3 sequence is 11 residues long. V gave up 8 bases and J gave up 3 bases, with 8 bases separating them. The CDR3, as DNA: TGTGCCAGCGGGGGCGGCTACGAGCAGTACTTC. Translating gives CASGGGYEQYF.